This T cell receptor (beta chain) stems from a study of blood T cell repertoires in COVID-19 (dated by TCRdb to the early 2020s). Some background on the complete study: Samples from collaborators originated in the United States, Italy and Spain and spanned both the acute and convalescent phases of COVID-19. The prospective study material was composed of cDNA or gDNA derived from T cells, B-cell-depleted T cells, or PBMCs. The dataset comprised deeply sampled blood TCRbeta repertoires from subjects exposed to, actively infected with, or recovered from COVID-19. A freely available public database, intended as a resource for researchers studying the immune response to SARS-CoV-2, is where the repertoires were released. The samples were drawn from the first 160 participants of the ongoing ImmuneRACE study and from 950 to 1,500 subjects provided by 6 global collaborators. Sample metadata almost always included a de-identified subject ID, COVID-19 status, age in years and sex. HLA class I and class II types, where available, came from metadata supplied by the sample provider rather than from assay-based typing.

Counted from cysteine to phenylalanine, this CDR3 has 15 amino acids. The kept DNA is CDR3 alone, 45 bases in frame from the first base. Based on the germline V gene, the CDR1 and CDR2 sequences are SGHTA and FQGNSA. Deletion took 3 bases off V and 8 bases off J, with a span of 17 bases between the germline ends. General study outcomes and caveats: How much clinical and demographic metadata was included differed by source and by participant, and the metadata was provided uncurated.

Another Seattle source contributed samples from volunteer blood donors who had recovered from COVID-19. Each collaborating institution followed its own protocols to collect whole blood in K2EDTA tubes. Collaborator samples were shipped for TCRbeta analysis as frozen whole blood, isolated PBMCs, or DNA extracted from either sample type. TCRbeta CDR3 regions were amplified from genomic DNA using the immunoSEQ Assay, a bias-controlled multiplex PCR. The published analysis was carried out like this. Nucleated cell counts per sample were estimated from amplification of reference gene primers within the assay. To quantify the absolute abundance of each unique TCRbeta CDR3 rearrangement, sequence reads were collapsed and filtered. For each sample, productive Simpson clonality was calculated by taking the square root of Simpson's diversity index across productive rearrangements. TCRdb holds this immuneACCESS table with in-frame rearrangements only. Some clones are missing; in checked studies, unresolved V genes explain under half, and the rest has no known cause. V and J calls and clone size are as listed in that table; D and trimming were resolved from the DNA. This sample gives around 200,000 clones in total; 70% to 90% of them show up just once. The ten largest clones represent about an eighth of the sample.

On this clone: The target of this receptor is not known. There are no base qualities to consult, and no much larger clone falls within one base.

In this chain, TRBV7-2 is recombined with TRBJ2-1; tentative D gene TRBD2, with 6 bases matching. The source of this sequence is a woman under 30 who had recovered from COVID-19. What was sequenced was peripheral blood. The CDR3: CASSFGLASTYEQFF. The DNA sequence is given as TGTGCCAGCAGCTTCGGGCTAGCGAGTACATATGAGCAGTTCTTC.